Each of the 27 T cell receptor beta chains below was sequenced from the same sample in a study of cytomegalovirus exposure and HLA in healthy donors. PCR employed 60 Vbeta and 13 Jbeta primers. Profiling relied on immunoSEQ multiplex PCR, and the TCRdb table lists in-frame clones only, not all of them. The sample has about 150,000 clones; roughly 80% are singletons. Specimen: PBMCs. These TCRs come from a male donor in good health and CMV-seronegative.

The V and J genes are TRBV7-9 and TRBJ2-1; 7 bases agree with TRBD1. The V segment lost 4 bases and the J segment 7 bases; nucleotides outside the gene matches: 10. The germline V gene encodes CDR1 SEHNR and CDR2 FQNEAQ (reference sequence). This CDR3 has 15 residues. In DNA form, the CDR3 reads TGTGCCAGCAGCTCAACAGGGGCCGGGTGGAATGAGCAGTTCTTC. Amino acid sequence: CASSSTGAGWNEQFF.

This clone was seen only a few times. The chain combines TRBV4-2 with TRBJ2-5, with 8 bases aligning to TRBD2. Per germline, CDR1 LGHNA and CDR2 YNFKEQ. The V and J ends lost 0 bases and 1 base, in that order; junction bases with no gene match: 1. The CDR3 is made up of 15 amino acids. CDR3 bases: TGTGCCAGCAGCCAAGACCGGGGGGGCCAAGAGACCCAGTACTTC. It yields the protein CASSQDRGGQETQYF.

The V and J genes are TRBV28 and TRBJ2-3, with D possibly matching TRBD2 (7 bases). The V gene's germline CDR1 is MDHEN and CDR2 SYDVKM. CDR3 length: 15 residues. Between the trimmed V and J ends, which lost 3 bases and 4 bases, there was a span of 14 bases. CDR3 nucleotides: TGTGCCAGCAGTTTTCGGGGGGCCATCCCAGATACGCAGTATTTT. Amino acid sequence: CASSFRGAIPDTQYF.

V is TRBV18 and J is TRBJ1-4; D call uncertain. Trimming cost V 5 bases and J 2 bases, with 9 bases left between them. The length of the CDR3 is 14 residues. Germline CDR1 reads KGHSH; CDR2 reads LQKENI. CDR3 residues: CASSEGSTNEKLFF. DNA of the CDR3: TGTGCCAGCTCAGAGGGATCGACTAATGAAAAACTGTTTTTT. The full variable domain, its missing parts supplied by reference TRBV18 and TRBJ1-4, is NAGVMQNPRHLVRRRGQEARLRCSPMKGHSHVYWYRQLPEEGLKFMVYLQKENIIDESGMPKERFSAEFPKEGPSILRIQQVVRGDSAAYFCASSEGSTNEKLFFGSGTQLSVL.

The chain joins TRBV28 to TRBJ2-5; 8 nucleotides agree with TRBD1. This CDR3 has 16 amino acids. Germline V CDR1 and CDR2: MDHEN, SYDVKM. V was pared by 3 bases and J by 5 bases, with 11 bases of the junction left unmatched. For the CDR3, the DNA is TGTGCCAGCAGTTTTCCCCAGGGGGCGCTTAGGGAGACCCAGTACTTC. This sequence encodes CASSFPQGALRETQYF.

This sequence joins TRBV9 and TRBJ2-2; no firm D call. Germline loops: CDR1 SGDLS, CDR2 YYNGEE. The germline V and J ends were trimmed by 5 bases and 4 bases, with 6 bases remaining between them. This CDR3 has 12 amino acids. CDR3 region: CASSRRTGELFF. The CDR3 nucleotides are TGTGCCAGCAGTCGTCGCACCGGGGAGCTGTTTTTT.

V and J are TRBV6-1 and TRBJ2-2, with no clear D. V lost 5 bases to trimming and J lost 3 bases, with 7 bases between them. The CDR3 sequence is 13 residues long. Germline values: CDR1 MNHNS, CDR2 SASEGT. CDR3: CASSLEYTGELFF. CDR3 bases: TGTGCCAGCAGTCTGGAGTACACCGGGGAGCTGTTTTTT.

J is TRBJ1-2 and V is TRBV6-5, with a tentative D call TRBD1 (5 bases). The germline V and J ends were trimmed by 0 bases and 3 bases, with 8 bases remaining between them. The CDR3 contains 14 residues. Germline assignment: CDR1 MNHEY and CDR2 SVGAGI. The CDR3 DNA reads as TGTGCCAGCAGTTACTCGACAGCCTACTATGGCTACACCTTC. Protein sequence: CASSYSTAYYGYTF.

The chain couples TRBV6-6 to TRBJ2-1; 9 bases map to TRBD1. The CDR3 spans 14 residues. Germline lookup yields CDR1 MNHNY and CDR2 SVGAGI (reference sequence). The trim removed 6 bases at V and 7 bases at J, leaving 7 bases unmatched. The CDR3 nucleotides read TGTGCCAGCAGCCCCGGGACAGGGTGGAATGAGCAGTTCTTC. Translated: CASSPGTGWNEQFF.

CDR3 nucleotide sequence: TGTGCCAGTAGTACCCTTCCCACAGGGTGGAACACTGAAGCTTTCTTT. This encodes CASSTLPTGWNTEAFF. The chain combines TRBV19 with TRBJ1-1, with D possibly being TRBD1 (6 bases). Trimming pared 4 bases from V and 1 base from J, leaving 16 bases between. The CDR3 is 16 amino acids. CDR1 and CDR2 (germline): LNHDA, SQIVND (reference sequence).

This clone was counted a few times. The rearrangement joins TRBV6-1 to TRBJ1-2; 8 bases line up with TRBD1. After removal of 4 bases from V and 3 bases from J, the junction contained 10 bases not matched to a gene. CDR1 is MNHNS, CDR2 SASEGT, per germline. The CDR3 is made up of 16 amino acids. The CDR3 is CASSVLGQGAHYGYTF. The CDR3 bases are TGTGCCAGCAGTGTCCTGGGGCAGGGGGCACACTATGGCTACACCTTC.

V usage is TRBV27 and J usage is TRBJ2-2, with a weak D call TRBD1 (6 bases). This CDR3 region has 16 residues. Germline CDR1 reads MNHEY; CDR2 reads SMNVEV (reference sequence). Trimming took off 4 bases at V and 2 bases at J, with 14 bases between the two ends. The DNA of the CDR3 is TGTGCCAGCAGTTCGAGGGGGACAAATAACACCGGGGAGCTGTTTTTT. This sequence encodes CASSSRGTNNTGELFF.

The rearrangement links TRBV18 to TRBJ2-1; 9 bases map to TRBD2. The germline CDR1 and CDR2 sequences are KGHSH and LQKENI. This CDR3 region has 15 residues. The V and J ends lost 1 base and 9 bases, in that order; junction bases with no gene match: 7. This chain's CDR3 is CASSPRLAGDPEQFF. The CDR3 region has the DNA TGTGCCAGCTCACCACGGTTAGCGGGAGATCCTGAGCAGTTCTTC. The entire variable domain, with the rest obtained from reference TRBV18 and TRBJ2-1, is as follows: NAGVMQNPRHLVRRRGQEARLRCSPMKGHSHVYWYRQLPEEGLKFMVYLQKENIIDESGMPKERFSAEFPKEGPSILRIQQVVRGDSAAYFCASSPRLAGDPEQFFGPGTRLTVL.

This clone was seen a few times. The chain couples TRBV7-3 to TRBJ2-7, with D possibly matching TRBD2 (5 bases). V was clipped by 6 bases and J by 6 bases, with 18 bases between them. Per germline, CDR1 SGHTA and CDR2 FQGTGA. The CDR3 is 14 residues long. CDR3 nucleotides: TGTGCCAGCAGTCCAGAGTGGGCTAGCTCCGAGCAGTACTTC. Its translation is CASSPEWASSEQYF.

This chain joins TRBV14 and TRBJ2-3, with 7 bases fitting TRBD2. Germline V gene lookup returns CDR1 SGHDN and CDR2 FVKESK. Trimming removed 0 bases from V and 7 bases from J; junction bases left unmatched: 10. The CDR3 runs to 16 residues. This CDR3 is CASSQERTRQQNTQYF. In DNA, the CDR3 is TGTGCCAGCAGCCAAGAAAGGACTAGACAGCAAAATACGCAGTATTTT.

The genes are TRBV20-1 and TRBJ2-7; D call uncertain. Trimming removed 4 bases at V and 1 base at J, with 5 bases between. Germline-derived CDR1 and CDR2 are DFQATT and SNEGSKA (reference sequence). The CDR3 spans 11 residues. The CDR3: CSATRSYEQYF. DNA of the CDR3: TGCAGTGCTACCAGATCCTACGAGCAGTACTTC.

The V and J genes are TRBV6-6 and TRBJ2-7, with D unclear. The CDR3 consists of 11 residues. The V gene lost 8 bases and the J gene lost 3 bases, with 8 bases spanning the gap. Germline CDR1 reads MNHNY; CDR2 reads SVGAGI (reference sequence). The CDR3 protein is CASSDNYEQYF. In nucleotides, the CDR3 is TGTGCCAGCTCCGACAACTACGAGCAGTACTTC.

The chain is built from TRBV5-5 and TRBJ1-6, with 7 bases matching TRBD1. Trimming took 0 bases from V and 10 from J; bases not matched to a gene: 1. Germline V gene lookup returns CDR1 SGHKS and CDR2 YYEKEE (reference sequence). The CDR3 is 13 residues long. The CDR3 DNA reads as TGTGCCAGCAGCTTGGGGACAGGCTCACCCCTCCACTTT. Translation gives CASSLGTGSPLHF. The whole variable domain, filled in from reference TRBV5-5 and TRBJ1-6, reads DAGVTQSPTHLIKTRGQQVTLRCSPISGHKSVSWYQQVLGQGPQFIFQYYEKEERGRGNFPDRFSARQFPNYSSELNVNALLLGDSALYLCASSLGTGSPLHFGNGTRLTVT.

The CDR3 DNA follows: TGTGCCAGCAGGACCGGGACGGGGGAGAAACTGTTTTTT. This encodes CASRTGTGEKLFF. This chain connects TRBV7-9 to TRBJ1-4, with a weak D call TRBD1 (5 bases). Germline loops: CDR1 SEHNR, CDR2 FQNEAQ (reference sequence). This CDR3 spans 13 amino acids. Trimming shortened V by 6 bases and J by 11 bases, and 16 bases separated the two germline ends.

The gene calls are TRBV9 and TRBJ1-1; TRBD1 matches at 7 bases. Germline CDR1 reads SGDLS; CDR2 reads YYNGEE. The CDR3 loop spans 19 amino acids. J gave up 1 base and V 0 bases, and 15 bases lay outside the gene matches. The CDR3 reads CASSVEGQVGVGGNTEAFF. The CDR3 DNA follows: TGTGCCAGCAGCGTAGAAGGACAGGTCGGGGTGGGTGGGAACACTGAAGCTTTCTTT.

The chain couples TRBV7-9 to TRBJ1-2; the D is unclear. Germline V gene lookup returns CDR1 SEHNR and CDR2 FQNEAQ (reference sequence). Trimming took off 1 base at V and 6 bases at J, with 15 bases between the two ends. The CDR3 runs to 15 residues. This CDR3 is CASSLGGVVDDGYTF. The CDR3 nucleotides read TGTGCCAGCAGCTTAGGCGGCGTTGTGGATGATGGCTACACCTTC.

This clone appeared a few times. The chain has TRBV29-1 and TRBJ1-2; TRBD1 agrees at 7 bases. The germline V gene has CDR1 SQVTM and CDR2 ANQGSEA. V was clipped by 5 bases and J by 6 bases; unmatched bases: 6. This CDR3 is 12 amino acids long. CDR3 nucleotide sequence: TGCAGCGTTTCCGAGGGGGCTAATGGCTACACCTTC. This translates into CSVSEGANGYTF.

The CDR3 DNA is TGTGCCAGCGGGCGGACTAGCGGGAGATTTAGGGCCAACGTCCTGACTTTC. This codes for CASGRTSGRFRANVLTF. This chain links TRBV27 with TRBJ2-6; 13 bases are shared with TRBD2. V gave up 8 bases and J gave up 5 bases; unmatched junction bases: 9. Looked up from germline, CDR1 is MNHEY and CDR2 is SMNVEV (reference sequence). The length of the CDR3 is 17 residues.

The genes are TRBV30 and TRBJ2-7; 7 bases map to TRBD2. The length of the CDR3 is 13 residues. V was clipped by 2 bases and J by 4 bases; unmatched bases: 5. Per germline, CDR1 GTSNPN and CDR2 SVGIG (reference sequence). CDR3 nucleotide sequence: TGTGCCTGGAGTTTGGGACTAAGATACGAGCAGTACTTC. Residues: CAWSLGLRYEQYF. Full variable domain (outside the CDR3, taken from reference TRBV30 and TRBJ2-7): SQTIHQWPATLVQPVGSPLSLECTVEGTSNPNLYWYRQAAGRGLQLLFYSVGIGQISSEVPQNLSASRPQDRQFILSSKKLLLSDSGFYLCAWSLGLRYEQYFGPGTRLTVT.

On this clone itself: Its ends do not fully match the called genes, so a read error is possible. The J gene is TRBJ2-2, the V gene TRBV7-7, with 7 positions matching TRBD1. The CDR3 has 17 residues. Germline values: CDR1 SSHAT, CDR2 FNYEAQ (reference sequence). The CDR3 bases are TGTGCTAGCAGCTTAGCCTCCGGGACAGCGAACACCGGGGAGCTGTTTTTT. Its protein product is CASSLASGTANTGELFF.

This clone has only one observation. This rearrangement joins TRBV10-3 to TRBJ1-2, with 7 nucleotides matching TRBD1. The V and J ends lost 6 bases and 1 base, in that order; junction bases with no gene match: 8. The CDR3 has 15 residues. Germline-derived CDR1 and CDR2 are ENHRY and SYGVKD. In DNA form, the CDR3 reads TGTGCCATCAGGCCGTCGGACAGGCTTAACTATGGCTACACCTTC. Its protein is CAIRPSDRLNYGYTF.

The chain employs TRBV6-5 and TRBJ1-2; possible D gene TRBD1, 6 bases. V was pared by 8 bases and J by 2 bases, with 9 bases between. CDR3 size: 12 residues. Germline assignment: CDR1 MNHEY and CDR2 SVGAGI. The DNA of the CDR3 is TGTGCCAGCCGGGACACAAACTATGGCTACACCTTC. Translated, it gives CASRDTNYGYTF.